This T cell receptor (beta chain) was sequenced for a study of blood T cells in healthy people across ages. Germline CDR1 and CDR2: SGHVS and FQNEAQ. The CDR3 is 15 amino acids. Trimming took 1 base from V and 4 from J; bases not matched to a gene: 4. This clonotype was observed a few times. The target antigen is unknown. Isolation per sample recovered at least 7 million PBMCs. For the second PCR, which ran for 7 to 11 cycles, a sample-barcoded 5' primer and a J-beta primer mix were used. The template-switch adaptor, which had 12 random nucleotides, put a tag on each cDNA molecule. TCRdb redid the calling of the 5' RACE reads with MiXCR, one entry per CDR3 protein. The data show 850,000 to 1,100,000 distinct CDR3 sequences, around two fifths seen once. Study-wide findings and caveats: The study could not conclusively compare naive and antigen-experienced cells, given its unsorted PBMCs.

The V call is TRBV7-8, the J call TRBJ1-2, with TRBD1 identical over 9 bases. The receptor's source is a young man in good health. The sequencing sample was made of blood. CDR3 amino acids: CASSLESTGGYGYTF. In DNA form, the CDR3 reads TGTGCCAGCAGCTTAGAATCGACAGGGGGCTATGGCTACACCTTC. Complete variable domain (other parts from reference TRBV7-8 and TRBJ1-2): GAGVSQSPRYKVAKRGQDVALRCDPISGHVSLFWYQQALGQGPEFLTYFQNEAQLDKSGLPSDRFFAERPEGSVSTLKIQRTQQEDSAVYLCASSLESTGGYGYTFGSGTRLTVV.